This TCR beta chain emerged from a study of a mutant IDH1 vaccine in newly diagnosed glioma. Overall study findings and caveats: Pseudoprogression appeared independent of alterations in top peripheral clonotypes.

As for time point: week 35, safety follow-up. Each vaccine dose was 300 ug of mutant IDH1 20-mer peptide, with topical imiquimod. Produced via immunoSEQ multiplex PCR; TCRdb's table is partial and in-frame only. Here the sample spans some 71,000 clones, around 86% being singletons. This CDR3 has 15 amino acids. Germline V gene data show CDR1 as GTSNPN and CDR2 as SVGIG (reference sequence). Unmatched junction bases numbered 5, after V lost 1 base and J lost 5 bases. To note about this clone: The antigen remains undetermined.

The rearrangement joins TRBV30 to TRBJ1-5; 10 bases match TRBD1. The clonotype comes from a man aged 25-45 years with glioma. This specimen consisted of PBMCs, obtained from a glioma patient whose treatment included an IDH1 peptide vaccine. The CDR3 here is CAWSAGQGGHQPQHF. The CDR3 nucleotides are TGTGCCTGGAGTGCCGGACAGGGGGGGCATCAGCCCCAGCATTTT.